This T cell receptor (beta chain) derives from a study of read filtering for tumor transcriptome and immune sequencing. About the study: Patients were around 17 male and 11 to 15 female, mean age 65.9 years, range 47 to 80.

Germline values: CDR1 KGHDR, CDR2 SFDVKD. With V trimmed by 3 bases and J by 0 bases, 7 bases remained unmatched. This CDR3 is 20 amino acids long. The library was built from about 370 ng RNA with molecular barcoded adaptors for alpha/delta and beta/gamma chains. TCRdb analysed the reads with MiXCR anew, one entry per CDR3 protein. Of around 5,200 distinct CDR3 sequences in the sample, roughly 21% were seen once. Within the sample, this clonotype is medium-sized (0.01 to 0.1%). Sequencing input: a population of CD138-negative cells sorted from bone marrow. The sequence was obtained from a donor over 35 with multiple myeloma. The chain employs TRBV24-1 and TRBJ2-1; TRBD2 matches at 16 bases. The CDR3 region is CATSDPGLAGGGGSYNEQFF. Here the CDR3 DNA reads TGTGCCACCAGTGATCCGGGACTAGCGGGAGGGGGAGGCTCCTACAATGAGCAGTTCTTC.